A selection of T cell receptor beta chains follows, all from one sample in a study of blood T cell repertoires in COVID-19. The data were produced by immunoSEQ multiplex PCR, yet TCRdb's version contains in-frame clones alone and is incomplete. This table has some 350,000 clones, more than 80% appearing once. Sequencing was done on a sample of PBMCs or T cells enriched from blood (not recorded which). Receptors originate from a man between 18 and 29 years old who had recovered from COVID-19. Each CDR3 is given with its conserved first and last residue. The D gene is left open where the match is weak. Clone size is stated in some rows and not others, as once, few, many or a class when expanded.

V gene	clone size	J gene	D gene	CDR3 DNA	CDR3 protein
TRBV6-5	.	TRBJ1-1	.	TGTGCCAGCAGTTACTCTTCCGGGTACACTGAAGCTTTCTTT	CASSYSSGYTEAFF
TRBV7-9	.	TRBJ2-7	TRBD2	TGTGCCAGCATCGACGGGCCTCAGACTAGCTCGAGCTCCTACGAGCAGTACTTC	CASIDGPQTSSSSYEQYF
TRBV9	.	TRBJ1-1	TRBD1	TGTGCCAGCAGCGTAGGGGACAGGGTCCCTGAAGCTTTCTTT	CASSVGDRVPEAFF
TRBV3-1/TRBV3-2	.	TRBJ2-1	.	TGTGCCAGCAGCCAAGGAGACGGGGCCGGCGGGGATGAGCAGTTCTTC	CASSQGDGAGGDEQFF
TRBV28	.	TRBJ1-5	.	TGTGCCAGCAGGCAGGGTTCTAGCAATCAGCCCCAGCATTTT	CASRQGSSNQPQHF
TRBV7-9	.	TRBJ1-1	TRBD1	TGTGCCAGCAGCCCGGTCGAGACAGGGGGCACTGAAGCTTTCTTT	CASSPVETGGTEAFF
TRBV3-1/TRBV3-2	.	TRBJ1-1	.	TGTGCCAGCAGCCTCGCGACAGATACTGAAGCTTTCTTT	CASSLATDTEAFF
TRBV11-2	.	TRBJ1-2	TRBD1	TGTGCCAGCAGCCCGACAGGGGTTGGTGGCTACACCTTC	CASSPTGVGGYTF
TRBV5-1	.	TRBJ2-2	.	TGCGCCAGCAGCTTCTTGACAGGGAACACCGGGGAGCTGTTTTTT	CASSFLTGNTGELFF
TRBV3-1/TRBV3-2	.	TRBJ2-1	.	TGTGCCAGCAGCCAAGTTCAGGAGCAGTTCTTC	CASSQVQEQFF
TRBV27	.	TRBJ1-2	.	TGTGCCAGCAGTTTATCGGCGGGGGGGGGCTATGGCTACACCTTC	CASSLSAGGGYGYTF
TRBV11-1	.	TRBJ2-4	.	TGTGCCAGCAGCTCCTCGGCGGGTGGAACGGGCATTCAGTACTTC	CASSSSAGGTGIQYF
TRBV9	.	TRBJ2-6	.	TGTGCCAGCACCGGGGAGGGGGCCAACGTCCTGACTTTC	CASTGEGANVLTF
TRBV7-9	.	TRBJ2-7	.	TGTGCCAGCAGCGGGGGGGGCCGGGGGCCCTTGCCAACCTACGAGCAGTACTTC	CASSGGGRGPLPTYEQYF
TRBV19	.	TRBJ2-7	TRBD2	TGTGCCAGTAGTCCAGTAGCGGGAGGGCCCTACGAGCAGTACTTC	CASSPVAGGPYEQYF
TRBV19	.	TRBJ2-1	.	TGTGCCAGTAGTATTATGCGGGGCTACAATGAGCAGTTCTTC	CASSIMRGYNEQFF
TRBV6-2/TRBV6-3	.	TRBJ2-1	TRBD2	TGTGCCAGCAGTTACTCCCCCCTAGCGGGGGGTACCAATGAGCAGTTCTTC	CASSYSPLAGGTNEQFF
TRBV5-1	.	TRBJ2-5	TRBD2	TGCGCCAGCGCCGGGACTAGGTTAGAGACCCAGTACTTC	CASAGTRLETQYF
TRBV5-1	.	TRBJ1-2	TRBD1	TGCGCCAGCAGACTTACAGGGGGCGATGGCTACACCTTC	CASRLTGGDGYTF
TRBV18	.	TRBJ2-1	TRBD1	TGTGCCAGCTCACCACTTTGGGACAGGGTGGACAATGAGCAGTTCTTC	CASSPLWDRVDNEQFF
TRBV3-1/TRBV3-2	.	TRBJ2-1	TRBD1	TGTGCCAGCACCACAGGGAGACAGGGCGGGAATGAGCAGTTCTTC	CASTTGRQGGNEQFF
TRBV20-1	.	TRBJ2-2	.	TGCAGTGCTAGTTTTCGGAACACCGGGGAGCTGTTTTTT	CSASFRNTGELFF
TRBV6-5	.	TRBJ2-7	.	TGTGCCAGCAGTTACTCGTGGCAGGACTACGAGCAGTACTTC	CASSYSWQDYEQYF
TRBV15	.	TRBJ1-2	TRBD1	TGTGCCACCAGTCAACGAGACAGGGTGGACTATGGCTACACCTTC	CATSQRDRVDYGYTF
TRBV4-3	.	TRBJ2-1	.	TGCGCCAGCAGCCAAACGGCGACGAGGGGGAGAGGGACTGAGCAGTTCTTC	CASSQTATRGRGTEQFF
TRBV20-1	.	TRBJ1-1	.	TGCAGTGCTAGTGATACGGGTACAAGCACTGAAGCTTTCTTT	CSASDTGTSTEAFF
TRBV11-2	.	TRBJ1-2	.	TGTGCCAGCAGCCCCCTAGTGGATTGGGTGGGTTATGGCTACACCTTC	CASSPLVDWVGYGYTF
TRBV5-6	.	TRBJ2-1	.	TGTGCCAGCAGTAACTCCTACAATGAGCAGTTCTTC	CASSNSYNEQFF
TRBV5-4	.	TRBJ2-5	TRBD1	TGTGCCAGCAGCCCTGGTGGGACAGAAGAGACCCAGTACTTC	CASSPGGTEETQYF
TRBV5-6	.	TRBJ2-1	TRBD2	TGTGCCAGCAGCTTGGCCGGGGACTACTCCTACAATGAGCAGTTCTTC	CASSLAGDYSYNEQFF
TRBV10-3	.	TRBJ2-7	TRBD1	TGTGCCATCAGTGAGCGCTTGACAGGGTCCCTTGACTACGAGCAGTACTTC	CAISERLTGSLDYEQYF
TRBV27	.	TRBJ2-6	.	TGTGCCAGCAGTTTGGTTGGATCCCGCCTGACTTTC	CASSLVGSRLTF
TRBV18	.	TRBJ2-1	TRBD2	TGTGCCAGCTCACCGCCCAGCGGGGGGAACAATGAGCAGTTCTTC	CASSPPSGGNNEQFF
TRBV5-4	few	TRBJ2-3	TRBD2	TGTGCCAGCAGCTGGGGGGGGACCTTCACAGATACGCAGTATTTT	CASSWGGTFTDTQYF
TRBV6-2/TRBV6-3	.	TRBJ2-3	TRBD2	TGTGCCAGCAGCCGTTGGCGGGGGACCACAGATACGCAGTATTTT	CASSRWRGTTDTQYF
TRBV4-1	.	TRBJ1-5	.	TGCGCCAGCAGCCAAGCGTCAGGGGCCTGGTATAGCAATCAGCCCCAGCATTTT	CASSQASGAWYSNQPQHF
TRBV23-1	.	TRBJ2-1	.	TGCGCCAAAGACTCCAGCTCCTACAATGAGCAGTTCTTC	CAKDSSSYNEQFF
TRBV29-1	.	TRBJ1-6	TRBD1	TGCAGCGTCGCGGACAGGGCGGATTCACCCCTCCACTTT	CSVADRADSPLHF
TRBV3-1/TRBV3-2	.	TRBJ2-7	TRBD2	TGTGCCAGCAGCCCGGGACTAGTCCCCTACGAGCAGTACTTC	CASSPGLVPYEQYF
TRBV5-1	.	TRBJ2-7	TRBD2	TGCGCCAGCACCCCCGGGGGGAGCTCCTACGAGCAGTACTTC	CASTPGGSSYEQYF